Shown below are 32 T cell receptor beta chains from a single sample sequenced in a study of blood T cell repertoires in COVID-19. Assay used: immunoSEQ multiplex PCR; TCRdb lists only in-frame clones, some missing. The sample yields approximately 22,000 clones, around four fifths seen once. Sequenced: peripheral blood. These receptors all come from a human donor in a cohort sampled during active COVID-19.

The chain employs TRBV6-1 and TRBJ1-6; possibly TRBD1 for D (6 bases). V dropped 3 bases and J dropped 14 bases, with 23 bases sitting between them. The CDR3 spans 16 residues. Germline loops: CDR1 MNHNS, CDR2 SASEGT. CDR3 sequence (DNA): TGTGCCAGCAGTGACACAGGGAGTGGGGGAAAGGTGGCCCTCCACTTT. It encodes CASSDTGSGGKVALHF.

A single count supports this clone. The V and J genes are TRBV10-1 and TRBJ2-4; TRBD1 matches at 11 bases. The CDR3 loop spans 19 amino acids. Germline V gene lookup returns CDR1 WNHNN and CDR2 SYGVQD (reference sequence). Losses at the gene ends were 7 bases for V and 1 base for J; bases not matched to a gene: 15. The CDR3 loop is CASTKDRGPKCRAKNIQYF. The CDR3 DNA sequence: TGCGCCAGCACCAAGGACAGGGGGCCGAAATGCAGGGCCAAAAACATTCAGTACTTC.

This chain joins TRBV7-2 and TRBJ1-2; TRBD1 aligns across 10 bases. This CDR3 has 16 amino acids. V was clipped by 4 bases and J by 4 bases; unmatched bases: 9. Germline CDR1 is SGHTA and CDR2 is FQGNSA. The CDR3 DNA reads TGTGCCAGCAGCTCTACCCCGGGACAGGGGATCTATGGCTACACCTTC. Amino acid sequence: CASSSTPGQGIYGYTF. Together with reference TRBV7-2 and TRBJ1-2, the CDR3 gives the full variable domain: GAGVSQSPSNKVTEKGKDVELRCDPISGHTALYWYRQSLGQGLEFLIYFQGNSAPDKSGLPSDRFSAERTGGSVSTLTIQRTQQEDSAVYLCASSSTPGQGIYGYTFGSGTRLTVV.

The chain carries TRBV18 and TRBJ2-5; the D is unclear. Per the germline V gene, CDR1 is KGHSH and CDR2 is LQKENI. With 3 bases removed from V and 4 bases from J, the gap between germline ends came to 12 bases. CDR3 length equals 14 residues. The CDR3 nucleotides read TGTGCCAGCTCACCCAACAGAGTAGGAGAGACCCAGTACTTC. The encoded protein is CASSPNRVGETQYF.

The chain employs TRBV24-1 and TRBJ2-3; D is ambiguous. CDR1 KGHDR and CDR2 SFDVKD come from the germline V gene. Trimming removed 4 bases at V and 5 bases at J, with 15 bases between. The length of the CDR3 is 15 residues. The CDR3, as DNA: TGTGCCACCAGTGACCAGGATACGATAGGAGATACGCAGTATTTT. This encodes CATSDQDTIGDTQYF.

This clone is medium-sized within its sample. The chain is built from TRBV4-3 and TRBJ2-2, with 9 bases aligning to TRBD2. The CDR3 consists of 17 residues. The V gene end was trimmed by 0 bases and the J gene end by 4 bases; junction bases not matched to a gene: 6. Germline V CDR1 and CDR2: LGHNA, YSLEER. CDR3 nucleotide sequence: TGCGCCAGCAGCCAAGACCCTAGCGGGACGGGCACCGGGGAGCTGTTTTTT. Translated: CASSQDPSGTGTGELFF.

In nucleotides, the CDR3 is TGTGCCAGCAGTTTTCTCGATGAGCAGTTCTTC. Translating it yields CASSFLDEQFF. The rearrangement links TRBV27 to TRBJ2-1; D is uncertain. The CDR3 runs to 11 residues. CDR1 and CDR2 (germline): MNHEY, SMNVEV (reference sequence). V lost 3 bases, J lost 8 bases, and 5 bases lay in between.

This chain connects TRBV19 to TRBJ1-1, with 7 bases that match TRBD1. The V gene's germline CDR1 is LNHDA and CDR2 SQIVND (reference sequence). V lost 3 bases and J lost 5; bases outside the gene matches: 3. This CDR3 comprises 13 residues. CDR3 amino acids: CASSINRGTEAFF. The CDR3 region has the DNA TGTGCCAGTAGTATTAACAGGGGTACTGAAGCTTTCTTT.

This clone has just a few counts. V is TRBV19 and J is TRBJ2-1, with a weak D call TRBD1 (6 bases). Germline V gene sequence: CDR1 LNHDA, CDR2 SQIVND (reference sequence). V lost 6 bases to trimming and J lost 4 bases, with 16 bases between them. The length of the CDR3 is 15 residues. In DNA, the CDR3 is TGTGCCAGTAGCCCCCACAGGGCACCTTACAATGAGCAGTTCTTC. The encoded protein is CASSPHRAPYNEQFF.

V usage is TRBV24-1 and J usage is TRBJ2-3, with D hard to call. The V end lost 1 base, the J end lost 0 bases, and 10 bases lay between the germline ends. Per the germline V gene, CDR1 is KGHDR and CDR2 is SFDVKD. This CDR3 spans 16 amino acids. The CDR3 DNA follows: TGTGCCACCAGTGATTTTCCGGAGTCTAGCACAGATACGCAGTATTTT. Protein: CATSDFPESSTDTQYF.

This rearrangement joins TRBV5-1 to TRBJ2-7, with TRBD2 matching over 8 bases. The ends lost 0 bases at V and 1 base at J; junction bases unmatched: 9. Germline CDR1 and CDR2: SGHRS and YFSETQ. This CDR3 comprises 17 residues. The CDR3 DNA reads TGCGCCAGCAGCTTGGACGCCAGCGGGAGCGGTTCCTACGAGCAGTACTTC. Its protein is CASSLDASGSGSYEQYF.

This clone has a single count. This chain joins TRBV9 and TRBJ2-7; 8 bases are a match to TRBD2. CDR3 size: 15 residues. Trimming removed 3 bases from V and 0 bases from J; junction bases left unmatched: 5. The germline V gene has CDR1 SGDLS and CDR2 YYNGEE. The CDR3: CASSETGGPSYEQYF. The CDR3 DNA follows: TGTGCCAGCAGCGAGACGGGAGGGCCCTCCTACGAGCAGTACTTC.

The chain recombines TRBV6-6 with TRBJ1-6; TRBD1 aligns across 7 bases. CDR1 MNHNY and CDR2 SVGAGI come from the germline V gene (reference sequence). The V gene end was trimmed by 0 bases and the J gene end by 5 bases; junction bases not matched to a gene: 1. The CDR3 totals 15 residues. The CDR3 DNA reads TGTGCCAGCAGTTACTCGAGGGGGCATAATTCACCCCTCCACTTT. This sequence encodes CASSYSRGHNSPLHF.

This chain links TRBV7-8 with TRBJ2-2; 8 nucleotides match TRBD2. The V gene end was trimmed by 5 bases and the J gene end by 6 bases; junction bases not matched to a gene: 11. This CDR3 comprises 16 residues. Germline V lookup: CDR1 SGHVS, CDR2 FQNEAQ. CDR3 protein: CASSPEPAGAPGELFF. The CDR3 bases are TGTGCCAGCAGCCCAGAGCCAGCGGGAGCCCCCGGGGAGCTGTTTTTT.

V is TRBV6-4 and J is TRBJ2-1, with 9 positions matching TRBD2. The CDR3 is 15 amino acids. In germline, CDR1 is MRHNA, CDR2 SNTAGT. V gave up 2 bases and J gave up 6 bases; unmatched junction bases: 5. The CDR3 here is CASSDGAGGVNEQFF. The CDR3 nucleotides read TGTGCCAGCAGTGACGGGGCGGGAGGGGTCAATGAGCAGTTCTTC.

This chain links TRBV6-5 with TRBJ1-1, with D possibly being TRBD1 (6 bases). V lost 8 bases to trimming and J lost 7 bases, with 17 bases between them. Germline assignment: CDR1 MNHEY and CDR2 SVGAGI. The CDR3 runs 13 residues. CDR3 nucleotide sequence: TGTGCCAGCGACTTCAGGGGTTCCGATGAAGCTTTCTTT. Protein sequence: CASDFRGSDEAFF.

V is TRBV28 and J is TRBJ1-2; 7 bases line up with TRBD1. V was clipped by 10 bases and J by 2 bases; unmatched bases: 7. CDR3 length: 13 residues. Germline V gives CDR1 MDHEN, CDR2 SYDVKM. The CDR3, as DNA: TGTGCCACCATAGGGACAGCAAACTATGGCTACACCTTC. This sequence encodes CATIGTANYGYTF.

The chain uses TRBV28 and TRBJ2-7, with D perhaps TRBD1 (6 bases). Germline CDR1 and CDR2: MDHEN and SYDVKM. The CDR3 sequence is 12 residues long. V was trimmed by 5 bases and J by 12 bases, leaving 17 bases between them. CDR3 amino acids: CASSAPTGPRYF. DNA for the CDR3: TGTGCCAGCAGTGCCCCCACAGGGCCCAGGTACTTC.

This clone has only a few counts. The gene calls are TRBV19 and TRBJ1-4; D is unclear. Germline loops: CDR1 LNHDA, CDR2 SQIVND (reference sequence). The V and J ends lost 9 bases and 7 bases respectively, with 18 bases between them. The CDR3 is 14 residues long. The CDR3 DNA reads TGTGCCAGGAGAGGGTACTTTGATGGTGAAAAACTGTTTTTT. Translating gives CARRGYFDGEKLFF.

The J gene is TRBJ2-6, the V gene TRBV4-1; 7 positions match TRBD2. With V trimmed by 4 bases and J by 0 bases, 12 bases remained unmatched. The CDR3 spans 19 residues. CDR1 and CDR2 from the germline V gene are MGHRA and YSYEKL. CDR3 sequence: CASSPTGLADPSGANVLTF. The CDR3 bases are TGCGCCAGCAGCCCCACGGGGCTAGCGGATCCCTCTGGGGCCAACGTCCTGACTTTC.

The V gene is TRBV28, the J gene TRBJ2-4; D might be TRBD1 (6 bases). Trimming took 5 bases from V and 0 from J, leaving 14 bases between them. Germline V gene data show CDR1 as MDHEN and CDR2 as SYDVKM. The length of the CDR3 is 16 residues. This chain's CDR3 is CASSLQGLLAKNIQYF. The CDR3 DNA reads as TGTGCCAGCAGTCTACAGGGTCTACTAGCCAAAAACATTCAGTACTTC.

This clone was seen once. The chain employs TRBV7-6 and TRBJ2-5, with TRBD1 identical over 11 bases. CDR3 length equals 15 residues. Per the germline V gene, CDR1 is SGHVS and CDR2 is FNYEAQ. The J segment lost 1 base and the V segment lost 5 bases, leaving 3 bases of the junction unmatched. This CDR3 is CASSDGQGAQETQYF. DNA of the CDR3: TGTGCCAGCAGCGACGGACAGGGGGCCCAAGAGACCCAGTACTTC. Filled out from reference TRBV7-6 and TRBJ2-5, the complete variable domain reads GAGVSQSPRYKVTKRGQDVALRCDPISGHVSLYWYRQALGQGPEFLTYFNYEAQQDKSGLPNDRFSAERPEGSISTLTIQRTEQRDSAMYRCASSDGQGAQETQYFGPGTRLLVL.

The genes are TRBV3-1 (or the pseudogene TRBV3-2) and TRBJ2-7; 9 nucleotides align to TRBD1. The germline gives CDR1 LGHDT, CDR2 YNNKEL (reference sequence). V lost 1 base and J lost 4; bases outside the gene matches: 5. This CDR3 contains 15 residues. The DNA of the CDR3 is TGTGCCAGCAGCCAAGGTCAACAGGGGGCTTACGAGCAGTACTTC. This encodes CASSQGQQGAYEQYF.

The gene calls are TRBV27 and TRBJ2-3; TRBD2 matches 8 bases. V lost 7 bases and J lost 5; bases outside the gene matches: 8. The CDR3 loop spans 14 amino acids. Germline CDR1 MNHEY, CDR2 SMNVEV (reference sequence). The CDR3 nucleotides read TGTGCCAGCACCCGTCGCGGGGGGTTAGATACGCAGTATTTT. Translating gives CASTRRGGLDTQYF.

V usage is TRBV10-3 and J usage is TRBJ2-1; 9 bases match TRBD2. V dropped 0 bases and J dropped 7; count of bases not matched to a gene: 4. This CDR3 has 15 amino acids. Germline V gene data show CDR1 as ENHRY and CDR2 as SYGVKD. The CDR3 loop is CAISESWRGGNEQFF. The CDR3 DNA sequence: TGTGCCATCAGTGAGTCTTGGCGGGGGGGTAATGAGCAGTTCTTC.

For the CDR3, the DNA is TGTGCCAGCAGCTCATTTCGGACAGGGAGCTACGAGCAGTACTTC. It is translated as CASSSFRTGSYEQYF. The chain is built from TRBV7-8 and TRBJ2-7; 8 bases fit TRBD1. The V gene's germline CDR1 is SGHVS and CDR2 FQNEAQ. This CDR3 comprises 15 residues. Trimming took 4 bases from V and 3 from J; bases not matched to a gene: 8. The variable domain in full, with the rest retrieved from reference TRBV7-8 and TRBJ2-7, is GAGVSQSPRYKVAKRGQDVALRCDPISGHVSLFWYQQALGQGPEFLTYFQNEAQLDKSGLPSDRFFAERPEGSVSTLKIQRTQQEDSAVYLCASSSFRTGSYEQYFGPGTRLTVT.

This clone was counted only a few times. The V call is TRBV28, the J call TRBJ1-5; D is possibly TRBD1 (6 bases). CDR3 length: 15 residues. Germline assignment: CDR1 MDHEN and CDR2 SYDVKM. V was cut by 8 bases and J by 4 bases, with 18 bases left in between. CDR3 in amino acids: CASPPSRGLNQPQHF. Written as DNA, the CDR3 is TGTGCCAGCCCCCCAAGCAGGGGCCTAAATCAGCCCCAGCATTTT.

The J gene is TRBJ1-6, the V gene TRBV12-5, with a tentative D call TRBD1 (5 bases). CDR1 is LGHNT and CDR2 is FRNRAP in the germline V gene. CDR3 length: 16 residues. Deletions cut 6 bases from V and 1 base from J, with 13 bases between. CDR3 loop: CASGMTRGSYNSPLHF. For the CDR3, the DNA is TGTGCTAGTGGGATGACACGGGGGTCCTATAATTCACCCCTCCACTTT. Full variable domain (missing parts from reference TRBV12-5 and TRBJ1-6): DARVTQTPRHKVTEMGQEVTMRCQPILGHNTVFWYRQTMMQGLELLAYFRNRAPLDDSGMPKDRFSAEMPDATLATLKIQPSEPRDSAVYFCASGMTRGSYNSPLHFGNGTRLTVT.

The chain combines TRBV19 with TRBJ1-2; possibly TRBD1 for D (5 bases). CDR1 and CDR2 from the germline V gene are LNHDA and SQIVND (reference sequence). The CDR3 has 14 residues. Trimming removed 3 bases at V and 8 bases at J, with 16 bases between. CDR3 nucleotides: TGTGCCAGTAGTATGGGGTCGGCAGGGTTAGGCTACACCTTC. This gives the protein CASSMGSAGLGYTF.

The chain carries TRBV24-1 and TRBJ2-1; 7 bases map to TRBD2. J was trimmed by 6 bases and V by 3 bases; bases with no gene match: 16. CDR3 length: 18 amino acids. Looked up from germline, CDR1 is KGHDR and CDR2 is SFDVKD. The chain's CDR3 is CATSDPGESGNLGNEQFF. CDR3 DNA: TGTGCCACCAGTGATCCCGGGGAGAGCGGGAATCTAGGCAATGAGCAGTTCTTC.

The CDR3 DNA is TGTGCCAGTAGTATAGCGGGAGTTACAACTAGCACAGATACGCAGTATTTT. Its translation: CASSIAGVTTSTDTQYF. The chain uses TRBV19 and TRBJ2-3, with a weak D call TRBD2 (6 bases). This CDR3 spans 17 amino acids. The V and J ends lost 1 base and 0 bases respectively, with 14 bases between them. Germline V gives CDR1 LNHDA, CDR2 SQIVND (reference sequence).

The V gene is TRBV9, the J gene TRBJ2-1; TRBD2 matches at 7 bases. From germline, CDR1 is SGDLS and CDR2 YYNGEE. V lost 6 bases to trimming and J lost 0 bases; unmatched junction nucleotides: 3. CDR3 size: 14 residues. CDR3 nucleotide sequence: TGTGCCAGCAACGGCGGGAGCTCCTACAATGAGCAGTTCTTC. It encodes CASNGGSSYNEQFF. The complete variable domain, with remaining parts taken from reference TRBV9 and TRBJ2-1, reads DSGVTQTPKHLITATGQRVTLRCSPRSGDLSVYWYQQSLDQGLQFLIQYYNGEERAKGNILERFSAQQFPDLHSELNLSSLELGDSALYFCASNGGSSYNEQFFGPGTRLTVL.